This T cell receptor beta chain was identified in a study of T cells after yellow fever vaccination (dated by TCRdb to the late 2010s). General notes on the study: The SMART-Seq v4 Ultra Low Input RNA kit was used to prepare libraries from fractions with low cell numbers. Bulk PBMC replicates and cell subsets were isolated from blood drawn at multiple timepoints before and after both primary and secondary immunization. The cohort comprised two healthy male donors, one aged 18 to 30 and one aged 30 to 40 years. To track T-cell clones before and after primary and booster YFV17D yellow fever vaccination, bulk TCR alpha and beta repertoires were sequenced longitudinally.

Points the paper makes about the study in general: The secondary T-cell response was found to be weaker but faster than the primary response, with a peak reached on day 5 rather than on day 15. A small share of clonotypes was detected in both CD4 and CD8 compartments, with the overlap likely arising from convergent recombination. Because abundant contaminating clonotypes from the bulk population could be contained in FACS-sorted repertoires, computational filtering was required. After the booster, most of the clones that had expanded following primary vaccination were detected again (about 95% of CD4 and around 90% of CD8), which suggests that memory was broadly maintained. Only a couple of donors were included in the study, so the extent to which the findings can be generalized is limited.

The CDR3, cysteine through phenylalanine, is 16 amino acids long. This entry keeps only the CDR3 DNA: 48 bases, framed from base 1. Trimming removed 3 bases from V and 4 bases from J; the gene matches leave 7 bases unexplained. CDR1 and CDR2 were assigned from the germline V gene as SGHVS and FNYEAQ. The label giving this sample's treatment or condition can be read as: live attenuated yellow fever vaccine strain. Two biological replicates of bulk PBMCs were collected at each blood-draw timepoint. PBMCs were isolated from peripheral blood using a standard Ficoll-Paque protocol. RNA was extracted with TriZol from bulk PBMCs, CD4 and CD8 fractions, and dextramer-positive and dextramer-negative fractions. This clonotype occurred a few times. Its antigen target is currently unknown. No base quality values were provided; no much bigger clone lies one nucleotide off. TCR cDNA was synthesized by 5'RACE template switching, through which a universal primer site and unique molecular identifiers were introduced. Priming of cDNA synthesis was performed from both the TCR alpha and TCR beta constant segments. Library amplification used two PCR steps, and the second PCR step added sample barcodes and sequencing adapters. Libraries were sequenced on Illumina HiSeq 2500 (2x100 bp) or NovaSeq (2x150 bp). The original pipeline was this. MIGEC handled demultiplexing of reads and collapsing into UMI consensus sequences, while MiXCR performed V(D)J alignment. Clonotypes responding to the vaccine were identified with edgeR on replicate PBMC samples, with the criteria of FDR below 0.01 and a log2 fold change above 5 up to day 15. Each bulk clonotype received a CD4 or CD8 identity based on whether the sequenced CD4 or CD8 repertoire contained that clonotype at higher abundance. TCRdb trimmed the raw reads at Q25, called clones with MiXCR and kept productive beta chains. Rows are unified per CDR3 protein, each entry keeping the most common DNA and genes. The V and J calls reflect TCRdb's pipeline rather than the authors' work. The sample has around 340,000 distinct CDR3 sequences on record, about 8.7% of them singletons. The ten most abundant clones make up more than 15% of the sample.

This material consisted of PBMCs, taken on the day of the first yellow fever vaccination. This clonotype originated in a young man who received the YFV17D yellow fever vaccine. This chain is built from TRBV7-6 and TRBJ2-5, with TRBD2 identical over 11 junction bases. The CDR3 reads CASSLLLAGGGETQYF. The DNA sequence reads TGTGCCAGCAGCTTGCTTCTAGCGGGGGGTGGAGAGACCCAGTACTTC.